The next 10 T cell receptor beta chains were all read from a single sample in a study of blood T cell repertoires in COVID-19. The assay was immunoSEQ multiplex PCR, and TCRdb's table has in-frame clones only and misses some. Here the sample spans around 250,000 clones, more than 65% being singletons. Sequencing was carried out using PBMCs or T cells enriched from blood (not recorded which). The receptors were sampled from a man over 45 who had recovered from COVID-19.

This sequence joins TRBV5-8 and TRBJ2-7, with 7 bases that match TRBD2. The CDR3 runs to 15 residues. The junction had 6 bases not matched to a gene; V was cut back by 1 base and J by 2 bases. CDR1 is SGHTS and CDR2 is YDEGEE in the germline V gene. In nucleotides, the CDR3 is TGTGCCAGCAGCTTGACGGCTAGCGGACCCTACGAGCAGTACTTC. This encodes CASSLTASGPYEQYF.

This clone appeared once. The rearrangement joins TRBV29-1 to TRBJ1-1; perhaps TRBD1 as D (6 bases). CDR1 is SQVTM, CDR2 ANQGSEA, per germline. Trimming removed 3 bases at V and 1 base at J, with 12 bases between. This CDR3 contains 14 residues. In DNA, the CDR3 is TGCAGCGTTGAGACTGGGACAAAGAACACTGAAGCTTTCTTT. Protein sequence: CSVETGTKNTEAFF. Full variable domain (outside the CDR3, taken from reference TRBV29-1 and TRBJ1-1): SAVISQKPSRDICQRGTSLTIQCQVDSQVTMMFWYRQQPGQSLTLIATANQGSEATYESGFVIDKFPISRPNLTFSTLTVSNMSPEDSSIYLCSVETGTKNTEAFFGQGTRLTVV.

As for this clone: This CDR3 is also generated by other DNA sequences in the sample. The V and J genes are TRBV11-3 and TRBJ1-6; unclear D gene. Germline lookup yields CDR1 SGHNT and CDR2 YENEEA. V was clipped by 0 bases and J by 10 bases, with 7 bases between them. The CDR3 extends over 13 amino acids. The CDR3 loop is CASSLDRLSPLHF. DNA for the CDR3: TGTGCCAGCAGCTTAGATCGTCTCTCACCCCTCCACTTT.

Here the CDR3 DNA reads TGTGCCAGCAGTGGACGGGAGAGCTCTGGAAACACCATATATTTT. Encoded protein: CASSGRESSGNTIYF. The chain uses TRBV11-2 and TRBJ1-3; D uncertain. Germline V gene lookup returns CDR1 SGHAT and CDR2 FQNNGV. V lost 6 bases to trimming and J lost 0 bases, with 12 bases between them. The CDR3 loop spans 15 amino acids.

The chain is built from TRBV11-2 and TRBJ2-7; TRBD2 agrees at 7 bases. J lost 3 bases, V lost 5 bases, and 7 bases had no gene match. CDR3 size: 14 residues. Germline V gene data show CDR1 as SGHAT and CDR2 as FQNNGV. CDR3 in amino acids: CASSATSGGYEQYF. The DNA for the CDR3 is TGTGCCAGCAGCGCAACTTCGGGGGGCTACGAGCAGTACTTC.

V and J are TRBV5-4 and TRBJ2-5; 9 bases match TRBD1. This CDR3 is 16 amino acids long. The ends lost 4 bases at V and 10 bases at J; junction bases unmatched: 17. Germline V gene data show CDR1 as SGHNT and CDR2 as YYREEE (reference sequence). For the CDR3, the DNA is TGTGCCAGCAGCCCGTGGCGGGGCGACAGGGGGAGTGTCCAGTACTTC. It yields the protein CASSPWRGDRGSVQYF. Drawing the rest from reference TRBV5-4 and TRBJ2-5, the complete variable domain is ETGVTQSPTHLIKTRGQQVTLRCSSQSGHNTVSWYQQALGQGPQFIFQYYREEENGRGNFPPRFSGLQFPNYSSELNVNALELDDSALYLCASSPWRGDRGSVQYFGPGTRLLVL.

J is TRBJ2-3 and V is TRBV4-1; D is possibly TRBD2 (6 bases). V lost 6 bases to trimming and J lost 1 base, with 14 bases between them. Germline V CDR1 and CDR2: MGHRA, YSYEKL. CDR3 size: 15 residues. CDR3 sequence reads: CASRDIAAGTDTQYF. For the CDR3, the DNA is TGCGCCAGCAGGGATATAGCGGCAGGCACAGATACGCAGTATTTT.

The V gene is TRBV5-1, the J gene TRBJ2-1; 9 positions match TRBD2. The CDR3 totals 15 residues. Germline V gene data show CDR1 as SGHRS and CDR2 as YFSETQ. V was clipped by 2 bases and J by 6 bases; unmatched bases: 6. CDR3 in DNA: TGCGCCAGCAGCTTTAGCGGGGGCCGATTCAATGAGCAGTTCTTC. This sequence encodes CASSFSGGRFNEQFF.

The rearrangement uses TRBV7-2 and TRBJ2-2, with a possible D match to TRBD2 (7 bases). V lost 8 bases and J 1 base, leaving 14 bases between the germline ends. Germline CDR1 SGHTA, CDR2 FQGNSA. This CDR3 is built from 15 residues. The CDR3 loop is CASWRGRGNTGELFF. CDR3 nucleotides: TGTGCCAGCTGGCGGGGGCGGGGGAACACCGGGGAGCTGTTTTTT.

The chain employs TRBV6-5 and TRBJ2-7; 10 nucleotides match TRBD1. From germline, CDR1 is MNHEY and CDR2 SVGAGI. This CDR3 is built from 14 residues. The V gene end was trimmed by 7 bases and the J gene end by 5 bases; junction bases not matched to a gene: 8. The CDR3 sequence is CASNMGQGINEQYF. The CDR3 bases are TGTGCCAGCAATATGGGACAGGGGATCAACGAGCAGTACTTC.